The rows below give T cell receptor beta chains drawn from one sample of a study of T cell clonotyping in hematopoietic cell transplantation. Profiled with immunoSEQ multiplex PCR; TCRdb holds only in-frame clones, not every one. The sample has around 15,000 clones, around 90% seen once; the top ten hold 5% to 6%. Input material: peripheral blood mononuclear cells. The receptors here all came from a man in his forties in good health. Some clones in this sample may be carry-over from other donors' samples. Both conserved end residues are part of each CDR3. A D gene is named only where the DNA matches it firmly. The listing skips clone size in some rows; elsewhere it reads once, few, many or a size class.

size: -; D: -; V: TRBV4-2; J: TRBJ2-7; CDR3: CASSQAGGEQYF; DNA: TGTGCCAGCAGCCAAGCCGGCGGCGAGCAGTACTTC
size: -; D: -; V: TRBV10-1; J: TRBJ1-3; CDR3: CASSDRGSGNTIYF; DNA: TGCGCCAGCAGTGACAGGGGCTCTGGAAACACCATATATTTT
size: -; D: -; V: TRBV7-2; J: TRBJ1-5; CDR3: CASSLDRVGNQPQHF; DNA: TGTGCCAGCAGCTTAGACAGGGTTGGCAATCAGCCCCAGCATTTT
size: -; D: -; V: TRBV11-2; J: TRBJ2-1; CDR3: CASSLDEQFF; DNA: TGTGCCAGCAGCTTAGATGAGCAGTTCTTC
size: once; D: TRBD2; V: TRBV19; J: TRBJ2-2; CDR3: CASSTRLAGAVTGELFF; DNA: TGTGCCAGTAGTACCCGACTAGCGGGAGCGGTCACCGGGGAGCTGTTTTTT
size: -; D: TRBD1; V: TRBV6-4; J: TRBJ2-3; CDR3: CASSQDRGRTDTQYF; DNA: TGTGCCAGCAGCCAGGACAGGGGGAGGACAGATACGCAGTATTTT
size: -; D: TRBD2; V: TRBV6-5; J: TRBJ2-1; CDR3: CASSYSRREGANEQFF; DNA: TGTGCCAGCAGTTACTCGAGGCGGGAGGGCGCGAATGAGCAGTTCTTC
size: -; D: TRBD1; V: TRBV14; J: TRBJ2-7; CDR3: CASSPLFDRGNRYEQYF; DNA: TGTGCCAGCAGCCCTCTCTTTGACAGGGGCAATCGCTACGAGCAGTACTTC
size: -; D: TRBD2; V: TRBV9; J: TRBJ2-1; CDR3: CASSVVASGGPNEQFF; DNA: TGTGCCAGCAGCGTAGTGGCTTCGGGGGGACCCAATGAGCAGTTCTTC
size: -; D: -; V: TRBV4-3; J: TRBJ1-1; CDR3: CASSQEVNTEAFF; DNA: TGCGCCAGCAGCCAAGAAGTGAACACTGAAGCTTTCTTT
size: -; D: -; V: TRBV25-1; J: TRBJ2-1; CDR3: CASSGQGKQFF; DNA: TGTGCCAGCAGTGGCCAGGGGAAGCAGTTCTTC
size: -; D: -; V: TRBV2; J: TRBJ2-7; CDR3: CASSDFRGAGSEQYF; DNA: -
size: -; D: TRBD2; V: TRBV6-5; J: TRBJ2-5; CDR3: CASSRPPSGVETQYF; DNA: TGTGCCAGCAGTAGGCCACCTAGCGGGGTTGAGACCCAGTACTTC
size: -; D: -; V: TRBV30; J: TRBJ2-1; CDR3: CAWSPRHNEQFF; DNA: TGTGCCTGGAGTCCCAGACACAATGAGCAGTTCTTC
size: -; D: -; V: TRBV6-1; J: TRBJ1-6; CDR3: CASSSGPYNSPLHF; DNA: TGTGCCAGCAGCTCAGGGCCTTATAATTCACCCCTCCACTTT
size: -; D: TRBD2; V: TRBV5-8; J: TRBJ2-3; CDR3: CASSLDLAGGTDTQYF; DNA: TGTGCCAGCAGCTTGGACCTAGCGGGAGGCACAGATACGCAGTATTTT
size: -; D: -; V: TRBV7-8; J: TRBJ2-3; CDR3: CASSRDQDTQYF; DNA: TGTGCCAGCAGCCGAGACCAGGATACGCAGTATTTT
size: -; D: -; V: TRBV9; J: TRBJ2-5; CDR3: CASSVGTTSEETQYF; DNA: TGTGCCAGCAGCGTAGGGACTACTTCAGAAGAGACCCAGTACTTC
size: -; D: TRBD2; V: TRBV29-1; J: TRBJ2-3; CDR3: CSASGGGDTQYF; DNA: TGCAGCGCAAGCGGGGGGGGAGATACGCAGTATTTT
size: -; D: -; V: TRBV5-4; J: TRBJ1-1; CDR3: CASSFARTEAFF; DNA: TGTGCCAGCAGCTTCGCAAGGACTGAAGCTTTCTTT
size: once; D: TRBD2; V: TRBV7-8; J: TRBJ2-7; CDR3: CASSSLSGSYEQYF; DNA: TGTGCCAGCAGCTCTCTTAGCGGGAGCTACGAGCAGTACTTC
size: -; D: TRBD2; V: TRBV19; J: TRBJ2-1; CDR3: CASSRTSGRANEQFF; DNA: TGTGCCAGTAGTAGGACTAGCGGGAGGGCCAATGAGCAGTTCTTC
size: -; D: -; V: TRBV4-2; J: TRBJ2-7; CDR3: CASSQAEFSSYEQYF; DNA: TGTGCCAGCAGCCAAGCCGAGTTTAGCTCCTACGAGCAGTACTTC
size: once; D: -; V: TRBV9; J: TRBJ2-2; CDR3: CASSVGVGGLINTGELFF; DNA: TGTGCCAGCAGCGTAGGGGTGGGGGGGCTCATAAACACCGGGGAGCTGTTTTTT
size: -; D: -; V: TRBV4-1; J: TRBJ1-6; CDR3: CASSQPTGSVLSPLHF; DNA: TGCGCCAGCAGCCAGCCCACGGGCTCCGTGTTATCACCCCTCCACTTT
size: -; D: -; V: TRBV2; J: TRBJ1-4; CDR3: CASKGSGPTNEKLFF; DNA: TGTGCCAGCAAGGGATCAGGGCCAACTAATGAAAAACTGTTTTTT
size: -; D: -; V: TRBV6-1; J: TRBJ1-1; CDR3: CASSLSNTEAFF; DNA: TGTGCCAGCAGTCTCTCGAACACTGAAGCTTTCTTT